These T cell receptor beta chains were read from a single sample in a study of T cell responses to AZD1222 COVID-19 vaccine. The protocol was immunoSEQ multiplex PCR, while the TCRdb copy is restricted to in-frame clones and leaves out a portion. The sample includes 90,000 to 120,000 clones, approximately 90% seen only once; the top ten take 4.8%. The material sequenced was peripheral blood, taken 28 days after the second AZD1222 dose. All receptors come from an adult who received the AZD1222 COVID-19 vaccine. CDR3s include the opening cysteine and the closing phenylalanine or tryptophan. Fields, in order: CDR3 protein, CDR3 DNA, J gene, clone size, V gene, D gene. A D gene is named only where the DNA matches it firmly. Some rows have no size entry. The others give once, few or many, or a class for an expanded clone.

cdr3_aa: CASSPPRGGLFSEQYF
cdr3_nt: TGTGCCAGCTCACCACCTCGAGGCGGGTTGTTTTCCGAGCAGTACTTC
j_call: TRBJ2-7
clone_size: .
v_call: TRBV18
d_call: .

cdr3_aa: CASGGPEQYF
cdr3_nt: TGTGCCAGCGGAGGGCCCGAGCAGTACTTC
j_call: TRBJ2-7
clone_size: .
v_call: TRBV12-3/TRBV12-4
d_call: .

cdr3_aa: CASSYNPGASSYEQYF
cdr3_nt: TGTGCCAGCAGCTACAACCCTGGGGCTAGCTCCTACGAGCAGTACTTC
j_call: TRBJ2-7
clone_size: few
v_call: TRBV2
d_call: .

cdr3_aa: CASSIFPGGNSPLHF
cdr3_nt: TGTGCCAGTAGTATATTTCCCGGCGGAAATTCACCCCTCCACTTT
j_call: TRBJ1-6
clone_size: once
v_call: TRBV19
d_call: .

cdr3_aa: CASSPDRVLSPLHF
cdr3_nt: TGTGCCAGCAGCCCGGACAGGGTCCTATCACCCCTCCACTTT
j_call: TRBJ1-6
clone_size: .
v_call: TRBV5-4
d_call: TRBD1

cdr3_aa: CASSPNQGEYEQYF
cdr3_nt: TGTGCCAGCTCACCAAACCAGGGGGAGTACGAGCAGTACTTC
j_call: TRBJ2-7
clone_size: .
v_call: TRBV18
d_call: TRBD1

cdr3_aa: CASSQGGKDRGFF
cdr3_nt: TGTGCCAGCAGCCAAGGAGGGAAGGACAGGGGCTTCTTT
j_call: TRBJ1-1
clone_size: .
v_call: TRBV3-1/TRBV3-2
d_call: TRBD1

cdr3_aa: CASSLVVQRIYEQYF
cdr3_nt: TGTGCCAGCAGCTTAGTAGTACAGCGCATCTACGAGCAGTACTTC
j_call: TRBJ2-7
clone_size: .
v_call: TRBV7-2
d_call: .

cdr3_aa: CASSAGLAGGYNEQFF
cdr3_nt: TGCGCCAGCAGCGCCGGACTAGCGGGGGGCTACAATGAGCAGTTCTTC
j_call: TRBJ2-1
clone_size: .
v_call: TRBV5-1
d_call: TRBD2

cdr3_aa: CASSDLSEAFF
cdr3_nt: TGTGCCAGCAGTGACCTTTCTGAAGCTTTCTTT
j_call: TRBJ1-1
clone_size: .
v_call: TRBV6-2/TRBV6-3
d_call: .

cdr3_aa: CASRSGVRGGQPQHF
cdr3_nt: TGTGCAAGTCGCTCCGGGGTACGAGGCGGTCAGCCCCAGCATTTT
j_call: TRBJ1-5
clone_size: .
v_call: TRBV12-2
d_call: .

cdr3_aa: CASTIRDRAYEQYF
cdr3_nt: TGTGCCAGCACCATAAGGGACAGGGCCTACGAGCAGTACTTC
j_call: TRBJ2-7
clone_size: .
v_call: TRBV7-2
d_call: TRBD1

cdr3_aa: CASSLAGGAADTQYF
cdr3_nt: TGTGCCAGCAGCTTAGCCGGGGGGGCCGCAGATACGCAGTATTTT
j_call: TRBJ2-3
clone_size: .
v_call: TRBV7-2
d_call: TRBD2

cdr3_aa: CASSLGTETQYF
cdr3_nt: TGCGCCAGCAGCTTGGGTACGGAGACCCAGTACTTC
j_call: TRBJ2-5
clone_size: .
v_call: TRBV5-1
d_call: .

cdr3_aa: CASSPKGGQASTDTQYF
cdr3_nt: TGTGCCAGTAGTCCCAAGGGGGGACAGGCTAGCACAGATACGCAGTATTTT
j_call: TRBJ2-3
clone_size: .
v_call: TRBV19
d_call: TRBD1

cdr3_aa: CSVVRNGNTEAFF
cdr3_nt: TGCAGCGTGGTTCGAAATGGGAATACTGAAGCTTTCTTT
j_call: TRBJ1-1
clone_size: .
v_call: TRBV29-1
d_call: .

cdr3_aa: CASGITGNTEAFF
cdr3_nt: TGTGCCAGCGGAATTACAGGGAACACTGAAGCTTTCTTT
j_call: TRBJ1-1
clone_size: few
v_call: TRBV12-3/TRBV12-4
d_call: .

cdr3_aa: CASSPRTSGGEETQYF
cdr3_nt: TGCGCCAGCAGCCCACGGACTAGCGGGGGGGAAGAGACCCAGTACTTC
j_call: TRBJ2-5
clone_size: .
v_call: TRBV4-1
d_call: TRBD2

cdr3_aa: CASSPRTGDYGYTF
cdr3_nt: TGTGCCAGCAGCCCGCGGACGGGAGACTATGGCTACACCTTC
j_call: TRBJ1-2
clone_size: .
v_call: TRBV5-4
d_call: .

cdr3_aa: CASSWTDKPQHF
cdr3_nt: TGTGCCAGCAGCTGGACGGATAAGCCCCAGCATTTT
j_call: TRBJ1-5
clone_size: .
v_call: TRBV5-5
d_call: .

cdr3_aa: CATWTGLVTNEKLFF
cdr3_nt: TGTGCCACCTGGACCGGCTTGGTAACTAATGAAAAACTGTTTTTT
j_call: TRBJ1-4
clone_size: .
v_call: TRBV19
d_call: .

cdr3_aa: CASSLSNTNTIYF
cdr3_nt: TGTGCCAGCAGTTTATCAAACACTAACACCATATATTTT
j_call: TRBJ1-3
clone_size: few
v_call: TRBV28
d_call: .

cdr3_aa: CASSYEDGFEAFF
cdr3_nt: TGTGCCAGCAGTTACGAGGACGGATTTGAAGCTTTCTTT
j_call: TRBJ1-1
clone_size: .
v_call: TRBV6-2/TRBV6-3
d_call: .

cdr3_aa: CASSQGQGRRTEAFF
cdr3_nt: TGTGCCAGCAGCCAAGGACAGGGAAGGAGAACTGAAGCTTTCTTT
j_call: TRBJ1-1
clone_size: few
v_call: TRBV7-2
d_call: TRBD1

cdr3_aa: CASSAPDTNYGYTF
cdr3_nt: TGTGCCAGCAGCGCACCAGACACTAACTATGGCTACACCTTC
j_call: TRBJ1-2
clone_size: .
v_call: TRBV5-4
d_call: .

cdr3_aa: CASSQDRGSGYEQYF
cdr3_nt: TGCGCCAGCAGCCAAGACCGGGGATCCGGCTACGAGCAGTACTTC
j_call: TRBJ2-7
clone_size: .
v_call: TRBV4-3
d_call: .

cdr3_aa: CASSQDGTSGRYEQYF
cdr3_nt: TGCGCCAGCAGCCAAGACGGGACTAGCGGACGCTACGAGCAGTACTTC
j_call: TRBJ2-7
clone_size: .
v_call: TRBV4-3
d_call: TRBD2

cdr3_aa: CASSYEEPQHF
cdr3_nt: TGTGCCAGCAGTTACGAAGAGCCCCAGCATTTT
j_call: TRBJ1-5
clone_size: .
v_call: TRBV6-5
d_call: .

cdr3_aa: CATYGLETQYF
cdr3_nt: TGTGCCACCTACGGATTGGAGACCCAGTACTTC
j_call: TRBJ2-5
clone_size: .
v_call: TRBV6-5
d_call: .

cdr3_aa: CASGLAAGTGATEAFF
cdr3_nt: TGTGCTAGTGGTTTGGCCGCCGGGACAGGGGCCACTGAAGCTTTCTTT
j_call: TRBJ1-1
clone_size: .
v_call: TRBV12-5
d_call: TRBD1

cdr3_aa: CASSMVGQGSNQPQHF
cdr3_nt: TGTGCCAGTAGTATGGTGGGACAGGGGAGCAATCAGCCCCAGCATTTT
j_call: TRBJ1-5
clone_size: .
v_call: TRBV19
d_call: TRBD1

cdr3_aa: CASTMVQGTNQPQHF
cdr3_nt: TGTGCCAGTACCATGGTGCAGGGGACCAATCAGCCCCAGCATTTT
j_call: TRBJ1-5
clone_size: .
v_call: TRBV19
d_call: .

cdr3_aa: CASKPSGTSSYEQYF
cdr3_nt: TGTGCCAGTAAACCTTCCGGGACCTCATCCTACGAGCAGTACTTC
j_call: TRBJ2-7
clone_size: .
v_call: TRBV19
d_call: .

cdr3_aa: CASSEMAGANTGELFF
cdr3_nt: TGTGCCAGCAGTGAAATGGCGGGGGCGAACACCGGGGAGCTGTTTTTT
j_call: TRBJ2-2
clone_size: .
v_call: TRBV6-1
d_call: TRBD2

cdr3_aa: CASRGGSGNTIYF
cdr3_nt: TGTGCCAGCAGAGGAGGTTCTGGAAACACCATATATTTT
j_call: TRBJ1-3
clone_size: .
v_call: TRBV7-9
d_call: .